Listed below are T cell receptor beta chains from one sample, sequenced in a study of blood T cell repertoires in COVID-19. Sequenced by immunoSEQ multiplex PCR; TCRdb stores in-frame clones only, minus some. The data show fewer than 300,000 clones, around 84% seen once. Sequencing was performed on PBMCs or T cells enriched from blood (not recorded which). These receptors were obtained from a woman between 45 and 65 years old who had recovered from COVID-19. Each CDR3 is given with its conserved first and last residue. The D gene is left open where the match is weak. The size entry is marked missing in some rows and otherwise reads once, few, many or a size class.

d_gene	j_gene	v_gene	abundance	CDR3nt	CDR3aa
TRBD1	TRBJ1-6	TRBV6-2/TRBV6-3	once	TGTGCCAGCAGCAAAGGGACAGTTAATTCACCCCTCCACTTT	CASSKGTVNSPLHF
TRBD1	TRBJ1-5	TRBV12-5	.	TGTGCTAGTGGTTTGTATCGGACAGGGGATCAGCCCCAGCATTTT	CASGLYRTGDQPQHF
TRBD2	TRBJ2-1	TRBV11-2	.	TGTGCCAGCAGCGCCCGACTAGCGGGAGATCTCGATGAGCAGTTCTTC	CASSARLAGDLDEQFF
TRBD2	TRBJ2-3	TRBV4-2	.	TGTGCCAGCAGCCAAGTCACTAGCGTGGTCACAGATACGCAGTATTTT	CASSQVTSVVTDTQYF
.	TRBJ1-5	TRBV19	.	TGTGCCAGTAGGGCCAATCAAGTCCGGGATAGCAATCAGCCCCAGCATTTT	CASRANQVRDSNQPQHF
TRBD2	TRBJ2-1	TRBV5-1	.	TGCGCCAGCAGCTTGTCACTAGCGGGGGTCCATGAGCAGTTCTTC	CASSLSLAGVHEQFF
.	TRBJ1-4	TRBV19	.	TGTGCCAGCGCCACGGGGAAGGGTGAAAAACTGTTTTTT	CASATGKGEKLFF
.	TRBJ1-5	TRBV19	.	TGTGCCAGTTCCTACTCGGAGATTACTAGCAATCAGCCCCAGCATTTT	CASSYSEITSNQPQHF
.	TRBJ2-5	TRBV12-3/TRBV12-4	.	TGTGCCAGCAGCCCAGACGGGGAGACCCAGTACTTC	CASSPDGETQYF
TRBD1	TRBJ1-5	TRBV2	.	TGTGCCAGCAGACCCGGGACAGGCGACGAACAGCCCCAGCATTTT	CASRPGTGDEQPQHF
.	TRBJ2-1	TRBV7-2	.	TGTGCCAGCAGCGACCCTTGGCTAGATGAGCAGTTCTTC	CASSDPWLDEQFF
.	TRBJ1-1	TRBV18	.	TGTGCCAGCTCCCATGACAGACTGAACACTGAAGCTTTCTTT	CASSHDRLNTEAFF
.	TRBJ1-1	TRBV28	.	TGTGCCAGCAGATTTACATCCACTGAAGCTTTCTTT	CASRFTSTEAFF
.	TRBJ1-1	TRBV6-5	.	TGTGCCAGCAGTTTCCTAAGCGGTGAAGCTTTCTTT	CASSFLSGEAFF
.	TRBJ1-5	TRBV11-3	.	TGTGCCAGCAGCCTTCGGAAACACCGGGACAACCAGCATTTT	CASSLRKHRDNQHF
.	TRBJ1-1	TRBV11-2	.	TGTGCCAGCAGCCGCAAGACTGGAACTGAAGCTTTCTTT	CASSRKTGTEAFF
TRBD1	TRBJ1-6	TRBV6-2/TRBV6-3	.	TGTGCCAGCAGTCGGGACAGGGTGACTAATTCACCCCTCCACTTT	CASSRDRVTNSPLHF
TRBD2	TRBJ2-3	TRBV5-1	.	TGCGCCAGCAGCTGGGGACTAGACACAGATACGCAGTATTTT	CASSWGLDTDTQYF
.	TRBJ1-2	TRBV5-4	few	TGTGCCAGCAGCGACACAGGGAGTTATGGCTACACCTTC	CASSDTGSYGYTF
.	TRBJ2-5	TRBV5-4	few	TGTGCCAGCAGCTTGGACAGGGTCGGAGAGACCCAGTACTTC	CASSLDRVGETQYF
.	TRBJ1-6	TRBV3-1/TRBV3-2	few	TGTGCCAGCAGCCAGGCGTATCGGGCACCCCTCCACTTT	CASSQAYRAPLHF
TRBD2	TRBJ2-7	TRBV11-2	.	TGTGCCAGCAGCCACGGACTAGCGGGAACTTTAGAGCAGTACTTC	CASSHGLAGTLEQYF
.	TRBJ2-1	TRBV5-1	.	TGCGCCAGCAGCTTGGTGGTCGGGCAGGGCCGGTCCAATGAGCAGTTCTTC	CASSLVVGQGRSNEQFF
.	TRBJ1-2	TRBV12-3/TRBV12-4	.	TGTGCCAGCAGGACAGACAGCTATGGCTACACCTTC	CASRTDSYGYTF
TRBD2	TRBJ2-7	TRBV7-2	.	TGTGCCAGCGGACGGGGGGGGCAATCCAGCGAGCAGTACTTC	CASGRGGQSSEQYF
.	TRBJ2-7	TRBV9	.	TGTGCCAGCAGCGTGATGGGGACCTTGCAGGGGGAGCAGTACTTC	CASSVMGTLQGEQYF
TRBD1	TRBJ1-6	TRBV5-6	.	TGTGCCAGCAGCTGGACCGACAGGGGAAGCTCACCCCTCCACTTT	CASSWTDRGSSPLHF
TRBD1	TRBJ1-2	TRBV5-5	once	TGTGCCAGCAGCGTCGGGACAGGGCACTATGGCTACACCTTC	CASSVGTGHYGYTF
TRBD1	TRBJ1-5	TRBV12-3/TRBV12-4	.	TGTGCCAGCAGGGGACAGGGTCGGTCCCAGCATTTT	CASRGQGRSQHF
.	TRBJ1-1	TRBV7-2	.	TGTGCCAGCAGCTTCCCCCCTATGAACACTGAAGCTTTCTTT	CASSFPPMNTEAFF
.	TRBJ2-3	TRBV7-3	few	TGTGCCAGCAGCTTAGGTCTAGCTGCAGATACGCAGTATTTT	CASSLGLAADTQYF
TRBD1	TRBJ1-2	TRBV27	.	TGTGCCAGCAGTCCTGACAGGGGGGGCGACTATGGCTACACCTTC	CASSPDRGGDYGYTF
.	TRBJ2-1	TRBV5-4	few	TGTGCCAGCAGCCCGCAGGGGACCTACAATGAGCAGTTCTTC	CASSPQGTYNEQFF
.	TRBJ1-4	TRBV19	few	TGTGCCAGCCAACTTCGGGGAGGAACTAATGAAAAACTGTTTTTT	CASQLRGGTNEKLFF
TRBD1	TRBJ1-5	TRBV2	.	TGTGCCAGCACAGTAGGGCGATGGGGGACAGGGAGAAGCAATCAGCCCCAGCATTTT	CASTVGRWGTGRSNQPQHF
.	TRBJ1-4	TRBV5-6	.	TGTGCCAGCAGCTTAGGGGGAATCGGTGAAAAACTGTTTTTT	CASSLGGIGEKLFF
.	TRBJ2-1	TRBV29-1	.	TGCAGCGTTGCGCTAGCCCCCTACAATGAGCAGTTCTTC	CSVALAPYNEQFF
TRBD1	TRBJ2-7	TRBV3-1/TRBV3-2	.	TGTGCCAGCAGCCACAGGGGGCGCCCCCCCTACGAGCAGTACTTC	CASSHRGRPPYEQYF
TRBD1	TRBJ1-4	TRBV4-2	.	TGTGCCAGCAGCCGAGGGACAGGGAGGGCTAATGAAAAACTGTTTTTT	CASSRGTGRANEKLFF
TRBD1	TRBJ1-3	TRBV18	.	TGTGCCAGCTCACCAACGACAGGGCGGAACTCTGGAAACACCATATATTTT	CASSPTTGRNSGNTIYF